Reported below is one T cell receptor (beta chain). The antigen is unknown. The sample originates from a study of T cell clonotyping in hematopoietic cell transplantation. As for the study in general: Cytoreduction preceded collection of pretransplant recipient samples.

Time point reported: recipient sample about 28 days before transplant, after cytoreduction. Blood collection times were about day -28 and days 30, 100, 180 posttransplant. V gave up 3 bases and J gave up 5 bases; unmatched junction bases: 10. The CDR3 is made up of 15 amino acids. Germline assignment: CDR1 SGHRS and CDR2 YFSETQ. Points from the study as a whole: At the given depth, recipient repertoires were over 95% de novo clonotypes.

Repertoires were generated with immunoSEQ multiplex PCR, while TCRdb's copy carries only in-frame clones and drops some. The sample has tens of thousands of clones, about 96% seen once. The sequence derives from a woman aged 45 to 65 with acute myeloid leukemia. Some clones in this sample may be carry-over from other donors' samples. This sequence joins TRBV5-1 and TRBJ1-2, with 7 positions matching TRBD1. The sequencing here drew on peripheral blood mononuclear cells, taken before stem cell transplant. CDR3 bases: TGCGCCAGCAGCTCCGGGGGCCGGGACAGATATGGCTACACCTTC. Its translation: CASSSGGRDRYGYTF.